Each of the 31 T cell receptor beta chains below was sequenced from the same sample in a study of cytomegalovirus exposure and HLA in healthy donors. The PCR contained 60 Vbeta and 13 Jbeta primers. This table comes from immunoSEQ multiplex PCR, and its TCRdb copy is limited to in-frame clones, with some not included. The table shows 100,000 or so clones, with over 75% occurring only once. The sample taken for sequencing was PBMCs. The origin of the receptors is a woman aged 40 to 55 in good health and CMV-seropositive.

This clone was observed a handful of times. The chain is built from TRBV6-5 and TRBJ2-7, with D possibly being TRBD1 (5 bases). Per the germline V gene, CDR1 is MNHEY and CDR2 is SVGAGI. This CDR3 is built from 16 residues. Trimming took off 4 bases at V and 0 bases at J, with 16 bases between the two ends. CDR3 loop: CASSSTLTGYSYEQYF. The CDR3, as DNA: TGTGCCAGCAGTTCCACCCTAACAGGTTACTCCTACGAGCAGTACTTC.

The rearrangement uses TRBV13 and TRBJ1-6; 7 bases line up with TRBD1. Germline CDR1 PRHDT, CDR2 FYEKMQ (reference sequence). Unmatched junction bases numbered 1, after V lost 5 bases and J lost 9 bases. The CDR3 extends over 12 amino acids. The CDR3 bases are TGTGCCAGCAGCCCAGGGGGTTCACCCCTCCACTTT. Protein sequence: CASSPGGSPLHF.

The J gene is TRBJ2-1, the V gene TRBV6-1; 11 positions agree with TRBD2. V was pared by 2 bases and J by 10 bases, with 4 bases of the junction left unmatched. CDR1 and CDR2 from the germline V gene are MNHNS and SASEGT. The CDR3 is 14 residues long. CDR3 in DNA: TGTGCCAGCAGTGAAAGGGCTAGCGGGAGGGAGCAGTTCTTC. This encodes CASSERASGREQFF.

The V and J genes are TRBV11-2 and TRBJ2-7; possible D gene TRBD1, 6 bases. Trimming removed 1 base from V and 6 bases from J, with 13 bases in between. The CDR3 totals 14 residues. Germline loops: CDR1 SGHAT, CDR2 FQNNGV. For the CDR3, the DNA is TGTGCCAGCAGCTTAGGGGGCCTAGGGGGCGAGCAGTACTTC. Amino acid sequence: CASSLGGLGGEQYF.

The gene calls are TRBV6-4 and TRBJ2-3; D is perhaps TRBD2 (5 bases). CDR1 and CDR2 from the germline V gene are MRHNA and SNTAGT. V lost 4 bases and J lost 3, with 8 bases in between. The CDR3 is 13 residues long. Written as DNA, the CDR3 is TGTGCCAGCAGTGCCGGGGAGACAGATACGCAGTATTTT. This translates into CASSAGETDTQYF.

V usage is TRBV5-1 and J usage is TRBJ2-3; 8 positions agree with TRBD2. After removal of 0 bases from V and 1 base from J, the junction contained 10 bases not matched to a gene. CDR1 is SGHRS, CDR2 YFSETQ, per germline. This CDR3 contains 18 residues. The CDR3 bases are TGCGCCAGCAGCTTGGCCCTGGCTAGCGGGTGGGGCACAGATACGCAGTATTTT. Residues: CASSLALASGWGTDTQYF.

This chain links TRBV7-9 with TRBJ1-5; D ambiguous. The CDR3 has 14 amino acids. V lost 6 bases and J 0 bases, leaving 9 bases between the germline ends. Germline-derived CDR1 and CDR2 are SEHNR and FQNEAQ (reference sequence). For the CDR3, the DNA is TGTGCCAGCAGTGTAACAGATAGCAATCAGCCCCAGCATTTT. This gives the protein CASSVTDSNQPQHF.

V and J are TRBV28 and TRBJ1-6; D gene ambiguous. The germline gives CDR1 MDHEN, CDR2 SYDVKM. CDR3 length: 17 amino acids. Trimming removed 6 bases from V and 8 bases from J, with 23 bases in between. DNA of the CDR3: TGTGCCAGCAGCTTACTTCCGGGGATACGTAGCGATTCACCCCTCCACTTT. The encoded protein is CASSLLPGIRSDSPLHF.

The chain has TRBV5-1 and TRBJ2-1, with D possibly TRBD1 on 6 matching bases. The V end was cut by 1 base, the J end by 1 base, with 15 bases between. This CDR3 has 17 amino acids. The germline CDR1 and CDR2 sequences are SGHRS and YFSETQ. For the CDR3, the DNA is TGCGCCAGCAGCTTGATGGCAGGGGCCTCATCCTACAATGAGCAGTTCTTC. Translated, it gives CASSLMAGASSYNEQFF.

CDR3 loop: CASSTIRGPVTGELFF. The CDR3 DNA is TGTGCCAGCAGTACAATACGTGGGCCGGTTACCGGGGAGCTGTTTTTT. The J gene is TRBJ2-2, the V gene TRBV27; the D is unclear. The CDR3 contains 16 residues. Looked up from germline, CDR1 is MNHEY and CDR2 is SMNVEV (reference sequence). V lost 5 bases, J lost 5 bases, and 18 bases lay in between.

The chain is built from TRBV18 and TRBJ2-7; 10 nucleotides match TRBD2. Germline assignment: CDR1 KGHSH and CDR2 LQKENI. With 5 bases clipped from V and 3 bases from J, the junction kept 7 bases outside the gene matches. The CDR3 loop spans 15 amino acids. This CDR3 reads CASSKGGLAVYEQYF. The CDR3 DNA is TGTGCCAGCTCAAAAGGTGGACTAGCGGTCTACGAGCAGTACTTC.

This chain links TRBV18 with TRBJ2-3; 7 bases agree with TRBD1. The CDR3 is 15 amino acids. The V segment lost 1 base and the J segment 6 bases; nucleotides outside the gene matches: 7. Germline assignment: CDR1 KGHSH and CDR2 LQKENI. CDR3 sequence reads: CASSPQTGFTDTQYF. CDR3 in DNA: TGTGCCAGCTCACCACAGACAGGGTTTACGGATACGCAGTATTTT.

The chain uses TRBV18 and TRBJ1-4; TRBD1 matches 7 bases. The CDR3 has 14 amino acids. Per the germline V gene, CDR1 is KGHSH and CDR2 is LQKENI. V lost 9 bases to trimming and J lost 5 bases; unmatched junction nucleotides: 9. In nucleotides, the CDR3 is TGTGCCAGTAAGCAGGGGGTTCAAAATGAAAAACTGTTTTTT. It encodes CASKQGVQNEKLFF.

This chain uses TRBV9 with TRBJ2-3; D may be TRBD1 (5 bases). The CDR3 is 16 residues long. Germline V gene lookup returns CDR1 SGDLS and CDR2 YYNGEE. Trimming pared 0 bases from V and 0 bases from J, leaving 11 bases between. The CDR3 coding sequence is TGTGCCAGCAGCGTAGAGGGCAGGGCTAGCACAGATACGCAGTATTTT. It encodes CASSVEGRASTDTQYF.

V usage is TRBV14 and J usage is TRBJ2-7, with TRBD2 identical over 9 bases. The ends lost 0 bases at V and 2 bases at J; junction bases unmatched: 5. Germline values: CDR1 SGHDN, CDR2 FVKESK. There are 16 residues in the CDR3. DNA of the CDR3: TGTGCCAGCAGCCAAGAGGGCGGGGGGGCCGCCTACGAGCAGTACTTC. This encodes CASSQEGGGAAYEQYF.

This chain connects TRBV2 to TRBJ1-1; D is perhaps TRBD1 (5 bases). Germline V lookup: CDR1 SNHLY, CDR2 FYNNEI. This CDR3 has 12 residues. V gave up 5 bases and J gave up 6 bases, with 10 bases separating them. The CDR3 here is CASSSGRAEAFF. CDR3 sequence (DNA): TGTGCCAGCAGTTCAGGGCGCGCTGAAGCTTTCTTT.

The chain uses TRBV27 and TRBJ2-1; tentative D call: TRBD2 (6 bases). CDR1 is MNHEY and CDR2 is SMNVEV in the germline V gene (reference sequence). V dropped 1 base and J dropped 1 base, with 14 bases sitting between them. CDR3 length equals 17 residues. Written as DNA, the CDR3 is TGTGCCAGCAGTTTATATGTGCGGGGCAGTTCCTACAATGAGCAGTTCTTC. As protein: CASSLYVRGSSYNEQFF.

The CDR3 region is CASSLDPGADGYTF. For the CDR3, the DNA is TGTGCCAGCAGCTTGGATCCAGGGGCCGATGGCTACACCTTC. The V gene is TRBV5-5, the J gene TRBJ1-2; a weak D match, TRBD1 (6 bases). Per germline, CDR1 SGHKS and CDR2 YYEKEE (reference sequence). CDR3 size: 14 residues. V shed 0 bases and J shed 6 bases, with 12 bases lying between them.

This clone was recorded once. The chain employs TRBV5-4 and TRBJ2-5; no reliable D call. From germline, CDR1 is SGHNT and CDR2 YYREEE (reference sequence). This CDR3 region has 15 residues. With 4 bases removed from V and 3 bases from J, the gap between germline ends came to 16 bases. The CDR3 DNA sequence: TGTGCCAGCAGCCACCCGACCTACTACGAAGAGACCCAGTACTTC. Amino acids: CASSHPTYYEETQYF.

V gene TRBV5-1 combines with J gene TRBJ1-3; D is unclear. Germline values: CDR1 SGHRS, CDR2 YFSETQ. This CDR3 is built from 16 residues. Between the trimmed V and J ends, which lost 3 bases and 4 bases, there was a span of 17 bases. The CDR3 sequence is CASSSGKGSLGNTIYF. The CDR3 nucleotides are TGCGCCAGCAGCTCGGGAAAGGGTTCGTTGGGAAACACCATATATTTT.

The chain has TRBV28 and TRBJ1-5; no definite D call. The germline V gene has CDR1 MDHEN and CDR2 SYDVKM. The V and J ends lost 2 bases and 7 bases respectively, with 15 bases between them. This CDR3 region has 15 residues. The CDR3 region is CASSLVGRPRQPQHF. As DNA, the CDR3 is TGTGCCAGCAGTTTAGTGGGCAGGCCACGGCAGCCCCAGCATTTT.

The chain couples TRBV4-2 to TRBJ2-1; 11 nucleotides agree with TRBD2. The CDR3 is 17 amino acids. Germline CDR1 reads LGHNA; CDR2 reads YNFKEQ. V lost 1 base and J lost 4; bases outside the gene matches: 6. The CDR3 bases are TGTGCCAGCAGCCAAGCTCTCGGGACTAGCGGTTACAATGAGCAGTTCTTC. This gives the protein CASSQALGTSGYNEQFF.

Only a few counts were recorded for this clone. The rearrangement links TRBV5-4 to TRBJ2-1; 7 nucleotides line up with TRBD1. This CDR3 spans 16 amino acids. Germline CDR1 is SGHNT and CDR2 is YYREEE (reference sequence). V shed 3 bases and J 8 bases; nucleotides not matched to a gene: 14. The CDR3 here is CASSSPDRVASDEQFF. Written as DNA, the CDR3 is TGTGCCAGCAGCTCTCCCGACAGGGTGGCTAGTGATGAGCAGTTCTTC.

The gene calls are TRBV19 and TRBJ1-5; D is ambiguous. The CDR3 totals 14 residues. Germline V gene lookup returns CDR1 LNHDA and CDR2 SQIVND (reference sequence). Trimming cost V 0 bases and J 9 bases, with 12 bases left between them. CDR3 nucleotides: TGTGCCAGTAGTATAGATGGGCCTCTCACGCCCCAGCATTTT. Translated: CASSIDGPLTPQHF.

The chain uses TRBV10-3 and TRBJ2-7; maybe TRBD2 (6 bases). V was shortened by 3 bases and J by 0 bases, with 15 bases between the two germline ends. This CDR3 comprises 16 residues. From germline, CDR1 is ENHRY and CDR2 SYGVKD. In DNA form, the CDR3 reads TGTGCCATCAGTGATCTAACGGGGGAGAACTCCTACGAGCAGTACTTC. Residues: CAISDLTGENSYEQYF.

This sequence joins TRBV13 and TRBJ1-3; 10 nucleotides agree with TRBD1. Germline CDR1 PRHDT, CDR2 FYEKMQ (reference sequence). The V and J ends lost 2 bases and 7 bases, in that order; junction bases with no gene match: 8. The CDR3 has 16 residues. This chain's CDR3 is CASSLWPGQGDNTIYF. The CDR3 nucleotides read TGTGCCAGCAGCTTATGGCCCGGACAGGGGGACAACACCATATATTTT.

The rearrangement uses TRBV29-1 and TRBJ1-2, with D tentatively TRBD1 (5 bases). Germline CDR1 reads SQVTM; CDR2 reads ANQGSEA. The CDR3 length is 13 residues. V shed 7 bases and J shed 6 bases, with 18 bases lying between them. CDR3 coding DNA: TGCAGCGGCCTTGGGGGGGTGGTAGATGGCTACACCTTC. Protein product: CSGLGGVVDGYTF.

The CDR3 sequence is CASNEGTPDTQYF. In DNA, the CDR3 is TGCGCCAGCAACGAGGGTACCCCGGATACGCAGTATTTT. The rearrangement joins TRBV10-1 to TRBJ2-3, with a possible D match to TRBD2 (5 bases). The CDR3 has 13 amino acids. Trimming took off 7 bases at V and 6 bases at J, with 14 bases between the two ends. Germline V CDR1 and CDR2: WNHNN, SYGVQD (reference sequence).

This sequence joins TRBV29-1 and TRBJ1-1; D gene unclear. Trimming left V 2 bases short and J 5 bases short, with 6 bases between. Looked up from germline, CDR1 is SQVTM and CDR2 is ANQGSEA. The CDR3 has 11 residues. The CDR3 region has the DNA TGCAGCGTTGAACGAGTTACTGAAGCTTTCTTT. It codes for CSVERVTEAFF.

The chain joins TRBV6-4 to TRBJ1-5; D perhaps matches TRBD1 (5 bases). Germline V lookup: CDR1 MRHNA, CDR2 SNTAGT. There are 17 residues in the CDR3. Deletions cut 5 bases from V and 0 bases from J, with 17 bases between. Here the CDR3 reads CASSLLQALFSNQPQHF. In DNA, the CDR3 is TGTGCCAGCAGTCTACTACAGGCCCTCTTTAGCAATCAGCCCCAGCATTTT.

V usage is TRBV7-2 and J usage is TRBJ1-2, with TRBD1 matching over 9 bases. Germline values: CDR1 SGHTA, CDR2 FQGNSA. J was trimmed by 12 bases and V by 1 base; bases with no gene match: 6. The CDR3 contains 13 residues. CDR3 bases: TGTGCCAGCAGCTTAGTACTGACAGGGGGACACACCTTC. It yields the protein CASSLVLTGGHTF.